These 29 T cell receptor beta chains were all obtained from the same sample, sequenced in a study of blood T cell repertoires in COVID-19. The table came from immunoSEQ multiplex PCR; TCRdb's copy has only in-frame clones and leaves some out. This sample yields about 160,000 clones, of which around four fifths are seen a single time; approximately 12% belongs to the top ten. The sample taken for sequencing was peripheral blood. Every receptor here comes from a man aged 70-80 years who had recovered from COVID-19.

The V and J genes are TRBV12-3 or TRBV12-4 and TRBJ2-1; no firm D call. CDR3 length: 11 residues. Between the trimmed V and J ends, which lost 3 bases and 10 bases, there was a span of 7 bases. CDR3 nucleotide sequence: TGTGCCAGCAGTTTTGAGCGAGAGCAGTTCTTC. Translated, it gives CASSFEREQFF.

The rearrangement joins TRBV9 to TRBJ2-1, with TRBD1 matching over 9 bases. The CDR3 totals 15 residues. Germline-derived CDR1 and CDR2 are SGDLS and YYNGEE. The V gene end was trimmed by 5 bases and the J gene end by 7 bases; junction bases not matched to a gene: 10. CDR3 nucleotide sequence: TGTGCCAGCAGTCCCGACAGGGGGTCTCAAAATGAGCAGTTCTTC. This encodes CASSPDRGSQNEQFF.

This clone has a single count. The chain links TRBV6-6 to TRBJ2-1; D perhaps matches TRBD1 (6 bases). CDR1 and CDR2 (germline): MNHNY, SVGAGI (reference sequence). The CDR3 has 14 residues. V lost 7 bases and J lost 9, with 19 bases in between. The CDR3 DNA follows: TGTGCCAGCACCCTTGGACAGTTTGAAGGTGAGCAGTTCTTC. This gives the protein CASTLGQFEGEQFF.

Here the CDR3 DNA reads TGTGCCATCAGTGAGGCCGGGTGGACCCAGTACTTC. This codes for CAISEAGWTQYF. The chain links TRBV10-3 to TRBJ2-5, with no clear D. The V end was cut by 2 bases, the J end by 7 bases, with 8 bases between. Germline CDR1 reads ENHRY; CDR2 reads SYGVKD. The CDR3 extends over 12 amino acids.

This chain joins TRBV6-1 and TRBJ2-2, with 8 bases fitting TRBD1. The CDR3 runs to 17 residues. Germline lookup yields CDR1 MNHNS and CDR2 SASEGT. After removal of 3 bases from V and 6 bases from J, the junction contained 12 bases not matched to a gene. CDR3 residues: CASSETPPGQGAGELFF. The CDR3 region has the DNA TGTGCCAGCAGTGAGACGCCACCAGGACAGGGCGCCGGGGAGCTGTTTTTT.

V usage is TRBV24-1 and J usage is TRBJ2-1; D may be TRBD1 (7 bases). Between the trimmed V and J ends, which lost 5 bases and 8 bases, there was a span of 21 bases. Germline CDR1 and CDR2: KGHDR and SFDVKD. The CDR3 is made up of 16 amino acids. CDR3 residues: CATSGTGDRDDDEQFF. The CDR3 DNA sequence: TGTGCCACCAGTGGAACGGGGGACAGAGATGACGATGAGCAGTTCTTC.

In this sample, this clone turned up a few times. J is TRBJ2-5 and V is TRBV2; no firm D call. This CDR3 has 14 amino acids. The germline V gene encodes CDR1 SNHLY and CDR2 FYNNEI. V was cut by 6 bases and J by 2 bases, with 13 bases left in between. This CDR3 reads CASSPLPRQETQYF. CDR3 nucleotides: TGTGCCAGCAGCCCCCTACCACGACAAGAGACCCAGTACTTC.

The rearrangement joins TRBV28 to TRBJ2-7, with 8 nucleotides matching TRBD1. V trimming: 7 bases; J trimming: 1 base; junction bases outside the gene matches: 3. The CDR3 is made up of 13 amino acids. Germline V gene sequence: CDR1 MDHEN, CDR2 SYDVKM. In DNA form, the CDR3 reads TGTGCCAGCACGACAGGGGTGTCCTACGAGCAGTACTTC. Translation gives CASTTGVSYEQYF.

The chain has TRBV6-5 and TRBJ2-1, with 9 bases that match TRBD1. With 5 bases clipped from V and 6 bases from J, the junction kept 5 bases outside the gene matches. The CDR3 contains 14 residues. Germline V gene lookup returns CDR1 MNHEY and CDR2 SVGAGI. CDR3 coding DNA: TGTGCCAGCAGTCCGGGACAGGGAAGCAATGAGCAGTTCTTC. Its protein is CASSPGQGSNEQFF.

This sequence joins TRBV19 and TRBJ2-2; 9 bases map to TRBD2. This CDR3 region has 15 residues. Germline V gene lookup returns CDR1 LNHDA and CDR2 SQIVND (reference sequence). The V gene end was trimmed by 5 bases and the J gene end by 4 bases; junction bases not matched to a gene: 5. CDR3 residues: CASSYIAGVTGELFF. The CDR3 nucleotides read TGTGCCAGTAGTTATATAGCGGGGGTCACCGGGGAGCTGTTTTTT.

This sequence joins TRBV3-1 (or the pseudogene TRBV3-2) and TRBJ1-3; 7 bases match TRBD1. V shed 4 bases, J shed 1 base, and the junction held 16 bases outside the gene matches. Germline V gene data show CDR1 as LGHDT and CDR2 as YNNKEL (reference sequence). The CDR3 is 19 amino acids. The CDR3 nucleotides are TGTGCCAGCAGCCGAACGGACAGGATCGGAACAGGTTCTGGAAACACCATATATTTT. Translating gives CASSRTDRIGTGSGNTIYF.

The V and J genes are TRBV20-1 and TRBJ1-1; D remains unclear. Germline lookup yields CDR1 DFQATT and CDR2 SNEGSKA (reference sequence). This CDR3 region has 11 residues. V lost 2 bases, J lost 6 bases, and 7 bases lay in between. For the CDR3, the DNA is TGCAGTGCTAGACGGACTGCTGAAGCTTTCTTT. It translates to CSARRTAEAFF.

The chain employs TRBV28 and TRBJ2-7, with D uncertain. From germline, CDR1 is MDHEN and CDR2 SYDVKM. V lost 6 bases and J 7 bases, leaving 13 bases between the germline ends. The CDR3 runs to 12 residues. CDR3 DNA: TGTGCCAGCAGACTCCCATTCGGTGAGCAGTACTTC. This codes for CASRLPFGEQYF.

The count of this clone is one. This chain uses TRBV6-1 with TRBJ2-7; 7 positions agree with TRBD1. Per germline, CDR1 MNHNS and CDR2 SASEGT. This CDR3 comprises 15 residues. Trimming removed 0 bases from V and 4 bases from J; junction bases left unmatched: 6. Here the CDR3 DNA reads TGTGCCAGCAGTGAAGCGCTGGGACAGAATTACGAGCAGTACTTC. Residues: CASSEALGQNYEQYF.

The chain couples TRBV5-4 to TRBJ1-2; D is undetermined. Between the trimmed V and J ends, which lost 2 bases and 2 bases, there was a span of 10 bases. This CDR3 is built from 14 residues. Germline-derived CDR1 and CDR2 are SGHNT and YYREEE (reference sequence). The CDR3 DNA reads as TGTGCCAGCAGCTTTTCCACGGGGAACTATGGCTACACCTTC. Amino acids: CASSFSTGNYGYTF.

The chain couples TRBV4-1 to TRBJ1-2; a weak D match, TRBD1 (6 bases). CDR3 length: 15 residues. Germline V gene sequence: CDR1 MGHRA, CDR2 YSYEKL. V dropped 1 base and J dropped 2 bases, with 11 bases sitting between them. The CDR3 reads CASSQGEGGNYGYTF. In nucleotides, the CDR3 is TGCGCCAGCAGCCAAGGCGAAGGGGGAAACTATGGCTACACCTTC.

The chain combines TRBV24-1 with TRBJ1-1; 7 positions match TRBD1. The V gene's germline CDR1 is KGHDR and CDR2 SFDVKD. The V segment lost 3 bases and the J segment 7 bases; nucleotides outside the gene matches: 4. The CDR3 totals 13 residues. The CDR3 here is CATSDTRDSEAFF. CDR3 nucleotide sequence: TGTGCCACCAGTGATACCCGGGACAGTGAAGCTTTCTTT.

The gene calls are TRBV27 and TRBJ1-4; 10 positions match TRBD1. This CDR3 is 13 amino acids long. Germline assignment: CDR1 MNHEY and CDR2 SMNVEV (reference sequence). Trimming removed 6 bases from V and 8 bases from J; junction bases left unmatched: 3. CDR3 residues: CASSLDRGEKLFF. CDR3 sequence (DNA): TGTGCCAGCAGCTTGGACAGGGGGGAAAAACTGTTTTTT.

The V call is TRBV5-4, the J call TRBJ2-5, with D maybe TRBD2 (5 bases). From germline, CDR1 is SGHNT and CDR2 YYREEE (reference sequence). This CDR3 contains 13 residues. V was cut by 4 bases and J by 5 bases, with 12 bases left in between. The CDR3 protein is CASSLGWRETQYF. The CDR3 coding sequence is TGTGCCAGCAGCCTGGGGTGGAGGGAGACCCAGTACTTC. The full variable domain, its missing parts supplied by reference TRBV5-4 and TRBJ2-5, is ETGVTQSPTHLIKTRGQQVTLRCSSQSGHNTVSWYQQALGQGPQFIFQYYREEENGRGNFPPRFSGLQFPNYSSELNVNALELDDSALYLCASSLGWRETQYFGPGTRLLVL.

This chain uses TRBV19 with TRBJ2-5; weak D call: TRBD2 (5 bases). The CDR3 has 14 amino acids. V was trimmed by 0 bases and J by 5 bases, leaving 10 bases between them. Germline V CDR1 and CDR2: LNHDA, SQIVND (reference sequence). This CDR3 is CASSIDNGGETQYF. The CDR3 DNA sequence: TGTGCCAGTAGTATAGATAACGGCGGGGAGACCCAGTACTTC.

The V call is TRBV28, the J call TRBJ2-7; TRBD2 agrees at 10 bases. This CDR3 is built from 13 residues. With V trimmed by 7 bases and J by 2 bases, 2 bases remained unmatched. Germline CDR1 MDHEN, CDR2 SYDVKM. The CDR3 bases are TGTGCCAGCAAAACTAGCGGGGCCTACGAGCAGTACTTC. The encoded protein is CASKTSGAYEQYF.

The CDR3 DNA reads as TGTGCCAGCAGCTTAGTGGGGCCTTCAACTAATGAAAAACTGTTTTTT. Protein: CASSLVGPSTNEKLFF. V usage is TRBV7-8 and J usage is TRBJ1-4; tentative D call: TRBD1 (5 bases). This CDR3 contains 16 residues. V dropped 1 base and J dropped 0 bases, with 9 bases sitting between them. The germline gives CDR1 SGHVS, CDR2 FQNEAQ.

The rearrangement uses TRBV29-1 and TRBJ2-3, with D possibly matching TRBD2 (6 bases). Trimming took off 8 bases at V and 1 base at J, with 10 bases between the two ends. The CDR3 length is 12 residues. Germline CDR1 reads SQVTM; CDR2 reads ANQGSEA. The CDR3 loop reads CSSEGGTDTQYF. CDR3 nucleotide sequence: TGCAGCTCGGAGGGAGGCACAGATACGCAGTATTTT.

The chain carries TRBV6-1 and TRBJ1-1, with D perhaps TRBD1 (5 bases). Deletions cut 3 bases from V and 3 bases from J, with 11 bases between. Germline assignment: CDR1 MNHNS and CDR2 SASEGT. The CDR3 spans 14 residues. CDR3 sequence reads: CASSEQGGHTEAFF. The CDR3 DNA follows: TGTGCCAGCAGTGAGCAGGGTGGTCACACTGAAGCTTTCTTT.

The CDR3 sequence: CASSYSGQGVGGYTF. Here the CDR3 DNA reads TGTGCCAGCAGTTACTCAGGACAGGGGGTAGGAGGCTACACCTTC. The chain joins TRBV6-5 to TRBJ1-2; TRBD1 agrees at 10 bases. With 0 bases clipped from V and 8 bases from J, the junction kept 6 bases outside the gene matches. CDR3 size: 15 residues. CDR1 and CDR2 from the germline V gene are MNHEY and SVGAGI.

This clone appeared once. CDR3 sequence: CASSQESLAGVEGLYNEQFF. CDR3 coding DNA: TGCGCCAGCAGCCAAGAGTCGCTAGCGGGGGTAGAGGGCCTTTACAATGAGCAGTTCTTC. The chain combines TRBV4-3 with TRBJ2-1; 10 bases line up with TRBD2. The CDR3 runs to 20 residues. Germline V lookup: CDR1 LGHNA, CDR2 YSLEER. With 0 bases clipped from V and 4 bases from J, the junction kept 15 bases outside the gene matches.

J is TRBJ1-5 and V is TRBV30; D gene unclear. Germline V gives CDR1 GTSNPN, CDR2 SVGIG (reference sequence). The CDR3 contains 13 residues. V shed 0 bases and J shed 0 bases, with 3 bases lying between them. The CDR3, as DNA: TGTGCCTGGAGTGTACTTAGCAATCAGCCCCAGCATTTT. Amino acid sequence: CAWSVLSNQPQHF.

The chain recombines TRBV5-4 with TRBJ2-1; D is unclear. The CDR3 sequence is 15 residues long. Trimming cost V 2 bases and J 6 bases, with 15 bases left between them. In germline, CDR1 is SGHNT, CDR2 YYREEE (reference sequence). For the CDR3, the DNA is TGTGCCAGCAGCTTTACTATAACTGAATCCAATGAGCAGTTCTTC. Protein product: CASSFTITESNEQFF.

The chain uses TRBV5-1 and TRBJ2-1, with 8 positions matching TRBD2. V gave up 4 bases and J gave up 0 bases; unmatched junction bases: 3. The CDR3 covers 15 residues. CDR1 and CDR2 from the germline V gene are SGHRS and YFSETQ. CDR3 protein: CASSGTSGSYNEQFF. Here the CDR3 DNA reads TGCGCCAGCAGCGGCACTAGCGGCTCCTACAATGAGCAGTTCTTC.